Below are 9 T cell receptor beta chains sequenced from a single sample in a study of multiple sclerosis patients with progressive multifocal leukoencephalopathy. Time point here: around 12 months of natalizumab therapy. Measured with immunoSEQ multiplex PCR; TCRdb has only the in-frame clones, and not every one. Of around 30,000 clones in the sample, roughly 89% were seen once. The sample here was PBMCs, taken from a patient treated with natalizumab. The origin of the receptors is a human donor with multiple sclerosis.

The chain is built from TRBV4-3 and TRBJ1-2, with 7 bases identical to TRBD1. The ends lost 3 bases at V and 6 bases at J; junction bases unmatched: 10. This CDR3 region has 15 residues. Per the germline V gene, CDR1 is LGHNA and CDR2 is YSLEER. CDR3 coding DNA: TGCGCCAGCAGCCACAACCGGGACAGAAGGGATGGCTACACCTTC. Translating gives CASSHNRDRRDGYTF.

The J gene is TRBJ2-5, the V gene TRBV28, with D tentatively TRBD2 (5 bases). CDR1 is MDHEN, CDR2 SYDVKM, per germline. Trimming cost V 5 bases and J 4 bases, with 14 bases left between them. The CDR3 length is 14 residues. CDR3 sequence (DNA): TGTGCCAGCAGTGATCCGGGGATCGGAGAGACCCAGTACTTC. This encodes CASSDPGIGETQYF. The full variable domain, its missing parts supplied by reference TRBV28 and TRBJ2-5, is DVKVTQSSRYLVKRTGEKVFLECVQDMDHENMFWYRQDPGLGLRLIYFSYDVKMKEKGDIPEGYSVSREKKERFSLILESASTNQTSMYLCASSDPGIGETQYFGPGTRLLVL.

This clone was found once. The chain couples TRBV13 to TRBJ2-2; D unclear. Between the trimmed V and J ends, which lost 3 bases and 6 bases, there was a span of 5 bases. Germline values: CDR1 PRHDT, CDR2 FYEKMQ (reference sequence). This CDR3 has 12 residues. CDR3 DNA: TGTGCCAGCAGCTTTAGAGCCGGGGAGCTGTTTTTT. Its protein is CASSFRAGELFF.

The chain recombines TRBV5-6 with TRBJ2-1; D possibly corresponds to TRBD1 (5 bases). Germline V gene lookup returns CDR1 SGHDT and CDR2 YYEEEE. Trimming removed 1 base at V and 1 base at J, with 15 bases between. The CDR3 consists of 17 residues. The CDR3 region is CASSLMVDRRSYNEQFF. DNA for the CDR3: TGTGCCAGCAGCTTGATGGTAGACAGAAGGTCCTACAATGAGCAGTTCTTC.

CDR3 DNA: TGTGCCAGCAGCTTAAACACAGGGGGCGGTCAGCCCCAGCATTTT. Amino acid sequence: CASSLNTGGGQPQHF. The chain has TRBV7-2 and TRBJ1-5; 9 bases agree with TRBD1. This CDR3 is 15 amino acids long. Germline-derived CDR1 and CDR2 are SGHTA and FQGNSA. V shed 2 bases and J 6 bases; nucleotides not matched to a gene: 5.

The chain is built from TRBV7-9 and TRBJ2-7; D may correspond to TRBD1 or TRBD2 (6 bases each). Germline CDR1 is SEHNR and CDR2 is FQNEAQ (reference sequence). This CDR3 region has 14 residues. V shed 5 bases and J shed 5 bases, with 16 bases lying between them. The CDR3 loop reads CASSPPLGGDEQYF. The DNA of the CDR3 is TGTGCCAGCAGCCCCCCCTTGGGGGGCGACGAGCAGTACTTC.

In nucleotides, the CDR3 is TGTGCCTGGAAGTTTGGACAGGTGGAGGGGTACTATAATTCACCCCTCCACTTT. This translates into CAWKFGQVEGYYNSPLHF. The gene calls are TRBV30 and TRBJ1-6, with 7 bases aligning to TRBD1. This CDR3 is built from 18 residues. With V trimmed by 4 bases and J by 3 bases, 15 bases remained unmatched. The V gene's germline CDR1 is GTSNPN and CDR2 SVGIG (reference sequence).

This rearrangement joins TRBV10-3 to TRBJ1-1; possibly TRBD1 for D (5 bases). V lost 2 bases and J lost 0, with 13 bases in between. CDR3 length: 16 residues. The germline gives CDR1 ENHRY, CDR2 SYGVKD. CDR3 protein: CAISETLGTLNTEAFF. DNA of the CDR3: TGTGCCATCAGTGAGACCCTGGGGACCCTGAACACTGAAGCTTTCTTT.

This clone appeared once. The J gene is TRBJ2-7, the V gene TRBV5-6; perhaps D is TRBD1 or TRBD2 (5 bases each). The germline CDR1 and CDR2 sequences are SGHDT and YYEEEE. V was clipped by 0 bases and J by 3 bases, with 16 bases between them. CDR3 length: 16 amino acids. The CDR3 sequence is CASSLAGAFNFYEQYF. CDR3 bases: TGTGCCAGCAGCTTGGCCGGGGCCTTTAATTTCTACGAGCAGTACTTC.